This T cell receptor beta chain was observed in a study of shared clonotypes between healthy human individuals. This clone was observed a few times. TCRdb's copy holds only in-frame clones and misses some; the assay was immunoSEQ multiplex PCR. This sample has some 2,000,000 clones; approximately 94% occur once, and the top ten carry around 0.13%. The donors were adults (healthy and HIV-negative) with no recent acute infections or vaccinations. There are 16 residues in the CDR3. Germline CDR1 and CDR2: LNHDA and SQIVND (reference sequence). The germline V and J ends were trimmed by 3 bases and 0 bases, with 12 bases remaining between them.

This chain joins TRBV19 and TRBJ1-5, with TRBD1 as a possible D gene (5 bases). The clonotype comes from a man in his late teens or twenties in good health. Sequencing was performed on naive CD4+ T cells sorted from blood. As to subset: CD45RA+ positively selected. The CDR3 protein is CASSISGRDSNQPQHF. Written as DNA, the CDR3 is TGTGCCAGTAGTATCTCAGGGCGCGATAGCAATCAGCCCCAGCATTTT. Full variable domain (remainder filled in from reference TRBV19 and TRBJ1-5): DGGITQSPKYLFRKEGQNVTLSCEQNLNHDAMYWYRQDPGQGLRLIYYSQIVNDFQKGDIAEGYSVSREKKESFPLTVTSAQKNPTAFYLCASSISGRDSNQPQHFGDGTRLSIL.